This is a list of T cell receptor beta chains from one sample in a study of technical replicates of blood from a few donors. Only in-frame clones appear in the TCRdb table, and some are missing; sequencing was by immunoSEQ multiplex PCR. In the table there are about 89,000 clones, roughly 94% of which are singletons. The sample was T cells isolated from PBMCs. Receptors were obtained from a human donor in good health. CDR3s include the opening cysteine and the closing phenylalanine or tryptophan. Fields, in order: clone size, CDR3 length, J gene, V gene, CDR3 protein. Where a row states a size, it is once, few, many or the class of an expanded clone; other rows omit it.

abundance: -
len: 12
j_gene: TRBJ1-2
v_gene: TRBV18
CDR3aa: CASSPPRGGYTF

abundance: -
len: 17
j_gene: TRBJ1-1
v_gene: TRBV10-3
CDR3aa: CAIRDPAGTARNTEAFF

abundance: -
len: 18
j_gene: TRBJ2-3
v_gene: TRBV18
CDR3aa: CASSPIPPTSGKTDTQYF

abundance: once
len: 16
j_gene: TRBJ2-3
v_gene: TRBV11-2
CDR3aa: CASSWGGVTSTDTQYF

abundance: -
len: 13
j_gene: TRBJ2-7
v_gene: TRBV6-1
CDR3aa: CASLADNSHEQYF

abundance: -
len: 17
j_gene: TRBJ2-2
v_gene: TRBV5-4
CDR3aa: CASSLSLGQGVPGELFF

abundance: -
len: 15
j_gene: TRBJ1-2
v_gene: TRBV2
CDR3aa: CASSRTGGGGYGYTF

abundance: -
len: 17
j_gene: TRBJ2-1
v_gene: TRBV27
CDR3aa: CASSLSAPQGGRNEQFF

abundance: -
len: 15
j_gene: TRBJ2-3
v_gene: TRBV18
CDR3aa: CASSQTSGMADTQYF

abundance: -
len: 15
j_gene: TRBJ2-7
v_gene: TRBV4-1
CDR3aa: CASSQAGTSGSLQYF

abundance: -
len: 13
j_gene: TRBJ1-2
v_gene: TRBV29-1
CDR3aa: CSVEVRGSYGYTF

abundance: -
len: 15
j_gene: TRBJ2-7
v_gene: TRBV6-5
CDR3aa: CASSRGWDRAYEQYF

abundance: -
len: 13
j_gene: TRBJ2-2
v_gene: TRBV11-2
CDR3aa: CASSLGGTGELFF

abundance: -
len: 13
j_gene: TRBJ1-1
v_gene: TRBV6-5
CDR3aa: CASYRGRYTEAFF

abundance: -
len: 14
j_gene: TRBJ2-3
v_gene: TRBV4-1
CDR3aa: CASSQETATDTQYF

abundance: -
len: 13
j_gene: TRBJ1-1
v_gene: TRBV19
CDR3aa: CASSIDLDREAFF

abundance: -
len: 16
j_gene: TRBJ1-1
v_gene: TRBV5-1
CDR3aa: CASSLATTGMNTEAFF

abundance: -
len: 13
j_gene: TRBJ2-7
v_gene: TRBV6-4
CDR3aa: CASSTPIREHFPF

abundance: -
len: 15
j_gene: TRBJ2-5
v_gene: TRBV5-4
CDR3aa: CASSLAGGRSETQYF

abundance: -
len: 18
j_gene: TRBJ2-2
v_gene: TRBV9
CDR3aa: CASSVATSGMQLVGELFF

abundance: once
len: 17
j_gene: TRBJ2-1
v_gene: TRBV27
CDR3aa: CASSPLPGTEAYNEQFF

abundance: -
len: 16
j_gene: TRBJ1-4
v_gene: TRBV7-9
CDR3aa: CASSLTGFATNEKLFF

abundance: -
len: 16
j_gene: TRBJ2-1
v_gene: TRBV7-9
CDR3aa: CASSRRPDSSYNEQFF

abundance: -
len: 16
j_gene: TRBJ1-5
v_gene: TRBV4-1
CDR3aa: CASSPGYLGARQPQHF

abundance: -
len: 15
j_gene: TRBJ2-5
v_gene: TRBV28
CDR3aa: CASSIDRVTWETQYF

abundance: -
len: 20
j_gene: TRBJ2-2
v_gene: TRBV7-6
CDR3aa: CASSLGWTRRSSGTAGELFF

abundance: -
len: 14
j_gene: TRBJ1-6
v_gene: TRBV6-1
CDR3aa: CASRQQVANSPLHF

abundance: once
len: 16
j_gene: TRBJ1-4
v_gene: TRBV5-1
CDR3aa: CASSLRGGSTNEKLFF

abundance: -
len: 17
j_gene: TRBJ1-3
v_gene: TRBV5-6
CDR3aa: CASSLVGRGASGNTIYF

abundance: once
len: 18
j_gene: TRBJ1-2
v_gene: TRBV5-5
CDR3aa: CASSLNNRGRTALYGYTF

abundance: -
len: 14
j_gene: TRBJ1-1
v_gene: TRBV29-1
CDR3aa: CSVGLRLLDTEAFF

abundance: -
len: 14
j_gene: TRBJ1-4
v_gene: TRBV2
CDR3aa: CASKVGTGDEKLFF

abundance: -
len: 17
j_gene: TRBJ2-2
v_gene: TRBV4-1
CDR3aa: CASSQETLEANTGELFF

abundance: -
len: 13
j_gene: TRBJ2-1
v_gene: TRBV29-1
CDR3aa: CSLGEGGVNEQFF

abundance: -
len: 21
j_gene: TRBJ2-3
v_gene: TRBV2
CDR3aa: CASSEGTLGGYWGSSTDTQYF

abundance: -
len: 15
j_gene: TRBJ1-2
v_gene: TRBV28
CDR3aa: CASSLRGGGMAYITF

abundance: -
len: 15
j_gene: TRBJ2-5
v_gene: TRBV5-4
CDR3aa: CASSSKRAPQETQYF

abundance: -
len: 15
j_gene: TRBJ2-2
v_gene: TRBV6-5
CDR3aa: CASSYAQGAAGELFF

abundance: once
len: 14
j_gene: TRBJ2-7
v_gene: TRBV10-2
CDR3aa: CASSLSGISYEQYF

abundance: -
len: 15
j_gene: TRBJ1-1
v_gene: TRBV11-3
CDR3aa: CASRTGQGKNTEAFF

abundance: -
len: 16
j_gene: TRBJ2-3
v_gene: TRBV6-5
CDR3aa: CASSSRLAGGTDTQYF

abundance: -
len: 16
j_gene: TRBJ2-1
v_gene: TRBV9
CDR3aa: CASSVRGTSGMVGQFF

abundance: -
len: 17
j_gene: TRBJ1-2
v_gene: TRBV7-3
CDR3aa: CASSFSPDSRPGYGYTF

abundance: -
len: 14
j_gene: TRBJ1-2
v_gene: TRBV30
CDR3aa: CAWSVDRGYVGYTF

abundance: -
len: 18
j_gene: TRBJ1-5
v_gene: TRBV27
CDR3aa: CASSLYGTGGFGNQPQHF

abundance: -
len: 14
j_gene: TRBJ2-7
v_gene: TRBV7-8
CDR3aa: CASSLDAGPYEQYF

abundance: once
len: 15
j_gene: TRBJ2-7
v_gene: TRBV2
CDR3aa: CATNRPDRGAYEQYF

abundance: -
len: 16
j_gene: TRBJ2-7
v_gene: TRBV5-6
CDR3aa: CASSSTQGYERDEQYF

abundance: -
len: 16
j_gene: TRBJ1-5
v_gene: TRBV28
CDR3aa: CASSLAYRGLNQPQHF

abundance: -
len: 13
j_gene: TRBJ2-3
v_gene: TRBV5-1
CDR3aa: CASSLAGGDTQYF

abundance: -
len: 18
j_gene: TRBJ2-6
v_gene: TRBV11-2
CDR3aa: CASSLGQGSSSGANVLTF

abundance: -
len: 15
j_gene: TRBJ2-3
v_gene: TRBV11-2
CDR3aa: CASSLEAGGLDTQYF

abundance: -
len: 15
j_gene: TRBJ2-7
v_gene: TRBV19
CDR3aa: CASSILGGYGHEQYF

abundance: -
len: 16
j_gene: TRBJ2-1
v_gene: TRBV13
CDR3aa: CASSGETSGSYNEQFF

abundance: -
len: 14
j_gene: TRBJ1-1
v_gene: TRBV6-6
CDR3aa: CASSYSGGSTEAFF

abundance: -
len: 13
j_gene: TRBJ2-7
v_gene: TRBV11-2
CDR3aa: CASSSTQGYEQYF